The rows below give T cell receptor beta chains drawn from one sample of a study of cytomegalovirus exposure and HLA in healthy donors. TCRdb's table, derived via immunoSEQ multiplex PCR, lists solely in-frame clones and lacks some. Seen here are around 100,000 clones, around 82% observed once, and the top ten hold 4%. The sequenced sample was PBMCs. The origin of the receptors is a woman in her forties or fifties in good health and CMV-seropositive. The CDR3 runs from the conserved cysteine through the conserved F or W. D genes are given only for firm matches. Some rows mark clone size as missing; the rest say once, few, many or name a class of expanded clone.

TRBJ2-1 | - | - | TRBV7-9 | TGTTCCAGCAGCCAAGATAGTGAGCAGTTCTTC | CSSSQDSEQFF
TRBJ2-3 | TRBD1 | - | TRBV9 | TGTGCCAGCAGCGTAGGGGGGACAGGGGCCCGCACAGATACGCAGTATTTT | CASSVGGTGARTDTQYF
TRBJ2-5 | TRBD2 | - | TRBV4-1 | TGCGCCAGCAGCCCTGGGGGGAGGGAGGCCCAGTACTTC | CASSPGGREAQYF
TRBJ1-5 | - | - | TRBV15 | TGTGCCACCAGCACCTCAGGGAGCAATCAGCCCCAGCATTTT | CATSTSGSNQPQHF
TRBJ2-1 | TRBD2 | - | TRBV5-4 | TGTGCCAGCAGCCCCGGACTAGCGGGAGTCACGAGCTCCTACAATGAGCAGTTCTTC | CASSPGLAGVTSSYNEQFF
TRBJ2-1 | - | - | TRBV9 | TGTGCCAGCAGCGTAGGGTCGGGAGATGGCAATGAGCAGTTCTTC | CASSVGSGDGNEQFF
TRBJ2-2 | - | medium-sized | TRBV27 | TGTGCCAGCAGTTTGAGCCTGAACACCGGGGAGCTGTTTTTT | CASSLSLNTGELFF
TRBJ1-3 | - | - | TRBV11-2 | TGTGCCAGCAGCCAACGCAGTCTGACTTCTGGAAACACCATATATTTT | CASSQRSLTSGNTIYF
TRBJ1-2 | TRBD1 | - | TRBV6-1 | TGTGCCAGTCCGACAGGGGACCCCTATGGCTACACCTTC | CASPTGDPYGYTF
TRBJ1-2 | - | - | TRBV10-1 | TGCGCCAGCAGTGAGTCGGGGAGCTATGGCTACACCTTC | CASSESGSYGYTF
TRBJ2-2 | - | - | TRBV27 | TGTGCCAGCAGTTTAGGAGTTTCCACCGGGGAGCTGTTTTTT | CASSLGVSTGELFF
TRBJ2-7 | - | - | TRBV10-3 | TGTGCCATCAGCAGGAACAACGAGCAGTACTTC | CAISRNNEQYF
TRBJ2-1 | TRBD2 | few | TRBV7-3 | TGTGCCAGCAGCTTAAGTAGCGGGAGTCTCGATGAGCAGTTCTTC | CASSLSSGSLDEQFF
TRBJ2-7 | TRBD1 | - | TRBV19 | TGTGCCAGTAGTATAAACAGGGGAAACGAGCAGTACTTC | CASSINRGNEQYF
TRBJ2-7 | - | - | TRBV5-1 | TGCGCCAGCTCTTCAGTACAGGGCTACGAGCAGTACTTC | CASSSVQGYEQYF
TRBJ1-1 | - | - | TRBV9 | TGTGCCAGCAGCGTAGAACAGGATGGGGAAGCTTTCTTT | CASSVEQDGEAFF
TRBJ1-1 | - | - | TRBV6-5 | TGTGCCAGCAGGGGGGGGTCAGCCGCAAACACTGAAGCTTTCTTT | CASRGGSAANTEAFF
TRBJ2-6 | - | - | TRBV6-1 | TGTGCCAGCAGCTCCACTCCTGGGGCCAACGTCCTGACTTTC | CASSSTPGANVLTF
TRBJ2-2 | - | - | TRBV6-5 | TGTGCCAGCAGTTACGCGGGGATGAACACCGGGGAGCTGTTTTTT | CASSYAGMNTGELFF
TRBJ1-1 | - | - | TRBV27 | TGTGCCAGCAGTCTTTTTGTGGCAAGGGAGTTCCAGAAAAGGACTGAAGCTTTCTTT | CASSLFVAREFQKRTEAFF
TRBJ2-1 | TRBD2 | once | TRBV12-5 | TGTGCTAGTGGTTTTGCACTAGCGGGAGAGTTGCATGAGCAGTTCTTC | CASGFALAGELHEQFF
TRBJ1-1 | TRBD1 | - | TRBV19 | TGTGCCAGTAGTTTGACAGGGGGTAGTGTTGAAGCTTTCTTT | CASSLTGGSVEAFF
TRBJ1-1 | - | - | TRBV19 | TGTGCCAGTAGTATCGGGGGGACTTCCAACACTGAAGCTTTCTTT | CASSIGGTSNTEAFF
TRBJ2-2 | - | - | TRBV7-8 | TGTGCCAGCAGCTTACCGGGGAGGAACACCGGGGAGCTGTTTTTT | CASSLPGRNTGELFF
TRBJ1-5 | TRBD1 | - | TRBV12-5 | TGTGCTAGTGGTTGGGGACAGAAATACAATCAGCCCCAGCATTTT | CASGWGQKYNQPQHF
TRBJ1-2 | - | - | TRBV20-1 | TGCAGTGCGCCCGGGCAGGGAGGCTACACCTTC | CSAPGQGGYTF
TRBJ2-1 | TRBD2 | once | TRBV9 | TGTGCCAGCAGCGTAGAACCGTCTAGCGGGTACAGCTCCTACAATGAGCAGTTCTTC | CASSVEPSSGYSSYNEQFF
TRBJ2-7 | TRBD2 | - | TRBV7-9 | TGTGCCAGCAGCTCGAGCGTTGGGTCTAGCGGCTACTACGAGCAGTACTTC | CASSSSVGSSGYYEQYF
TRBJ2-2 | - | once | TRBV5-8 | TGTGCCAGCAGCTTGGGAGGCGGGTACTTCACCGGGGAGCTGTTTTTT | CASSLGGGYFTGELFF
TRBJ2-1 | TRBD2 | - | TRBV9 | TGTGCCAGCAGCGTAACCCCGGGACTAGGAGGTGAGCAGTTCTTC | CASSVTPGLGGEQFF
TRBJ2-2 | - | once | TRBV19 | TGTGCCAGTAGTATAGTTGGGGCCGCGAACACCGGGGAGCTGTTTTTT | CASSIVGAANTGELFF
TRBJ2-7 | - | - | TRBV1 | TGCACCAGCAGCCAGGGTATTACAGATACCTACGAGCAGTACTTC | CTSSQGITDTYEQYF
TRBJ2-2 | TRBD1 | - | TRBV15 | TGTGCCACCAGCAGACAACAGGGGGCGAACACCGGGGAGCTGTTTTTT | CATSRQQGANTGELFF
TRBJ2-7 | - | - | TRBV7-9 | TGTTCCAGCAGCCTCCCCAAGGAAACCGGGACATTGTACGAGCAGTACTTC | CSSSLPKETGTLYEQYF
TRBJ2-3 | - | - | TRBV14 | TGTGCCAGCAGCCAACACCAGGCAGGGGGGACCACAGATACGCAGTATTTT | CASSQHQAGGTTDTQYF
TRBJ1-6 | TRBD1 | - | TRBV2 | TGTGCCAGCGGGGACAGGAGCTCCTATAATTCACCCCTCCACTTT | CASGDRSSYNSPLHF
TRBJ1-2 | - | - | TRBV7-9 | TGTGCCAGCAGCCGGGGGGGAGGCTATGGCTACACCTTC | CASSRGGGYGYTF
TRBJ2-3 | TRBD2 | - | TRBV6-1 | TGTGCCAGCAGTGACTGGCGGGGGGCCACAGATACGCAGTATTTT | CASSDWRGATDTQYF
TRBJ1-4 | - | - | TRBV5-1 | TGCGCCAGCAGCTCGGTCCTCGGGGATGAAAAACTGTTTTTT | CASSSVLGDEKLFF
TRBJ2-2 | - | - | TRBV29-1 | TGCAGCGTTGAGCAAACTGGAGGTTTGAACACCGGGGAGCTGTTTTTT | CSVEQTGGLNTGELFF
TRBJ1-2 | - | - | TRBV6-1 | TGTGCCAGCAGTGGGGGGGTCATCTATGGCTACACCTTC | CASSGGVIYGYTF